Presented here are 29 T cell receptor beta chains from one specimen sequenced in a study of molecular identifiers for immune sequencing clone quantification listed by TCRdb under 2018. Libraries came from PCR. The sequencing machine was a NextSeq 500. In-frame beta chains were kept once TCRdb had trimmed the public reads at Q25 with fastp and called clones with MiXCR. Identical CDR3 protein sequences are pooled into one entry, listed with their most common genes and DNA. This sample lists approximately 320,000 distinct CDR3 sequences; under 25% were detected once. The ten largest clones represent roughly 0.7% of the sample. The material sequenced was naive CD8+ T cells from blood, with Jurkat cell RNA spiked in. The cell subset or site label, as the study defines it: FACS-sorted CD8+CD4-CCR7+CD45RA+ naive T cells. The origin of the receptors is a human donor in good health. Some libraries in this study had Jurkat cell RNA spiked in.

Note on this clonotype: This may come from a read error, since a much larger clone is one base off. This chain joins TRBV14 and TRBJ2-5; 7 positions match TRBD1. This CDR3 region has 12 residues. Germline V CDR1 and CDR2: SGHDN, FVKESK. The CDR3 protein is CANPGTEEPQYF. The CDR3 region has the DNA TGTGCCAACCCGGGGACAGAAGAGCCCCAGTACTTC. Looking up the rest from reference TRBV14 and TRBJ2-5 gives the full variable domain: EAGVTQFPSHSVIEKGQTVTLRCDPISGHDNLYWYRRVMGKEIKFLLHFVKESKQDESGMPNNRFLAERTGGTYSTLKVQPAELEDSGVYFCANPGTEEPQYFGPGTRLLVL.

The gene calls are TRBV20-1 and TRBJ2-7, with 9 bases aligning to TRBD2. V shed 2 bases and J 3 bases; nucleotides not matched to a gene: 14. Germline-derived CDR1 and CDR2 are DFQATT and SNEGSKA (reference sequence). This CDR3 is built from 17 residues. CDR3 nucleotides: TGCAGTGCTAGACTACCAACCGGGACTAGCAGTTTCTACGAGCAGTACTTC. The encoded protein is CSARLPTGTSSFYEQYF.

This clonotype was counted many times. V gene TRBV2 combines with J gene TRBJ2-2; D is undetermined. The CDR3 is made up of 13 amino acids. V was trimmed by 7 bases and J by 3 bases, leaving 9 bases between them. Per germline, CDR1 SNHLY and CDR2 FYNNEI. The CDR3 sequence is CASITLHTGELFF. The CDR3 region has the DNA TGTGCCAGCATCACCCTTCACACCGGGGAGCTGTTTTTT.

At least ten counts were recorded for this clonotype. The chain has TRBV29-1 and TRBJ1-1; a possible D gene is TRBD1 (6 bases). This CDR3 contains 13 residues. The V gene lost 4 bases and the J gene lost 3 bases, with 12 bases spanning the gap. Germline CDR1 and CDR2: SQVTM and ANQGSEA. CDR3 residues: CSVVQGFDTEAFF. CDR3 nucleotide sequence: TGCAGCGTTGTTCAGGGGTTCGACACTGAAGCTTTCTTT.

In regard to this clonotype: An end of the junction differs from the germline gene, which may be a read error. The chain joins TRBV19 to TRBJ2-1; unclear D gene. The CDR3 is 13 amino acids. The V gene's germline CDR1 is LNHDA and CDR2 SQIVND (reference sequence). The CDR3 DNA sequence: TGTGTCAGTAGTATGATTGCGCTGAATGAGCAGTTCTTC. It is translated as CVSSMIALNEQFF.

V usage is TRBV6-1 and J usage is TRBJ2-3; D gene unclear. The CDR3 has 15 residues. Germline values: CDR1 MNHNS, CDR2 SASEGT. With 1 base removed from V and 2 bases from J, the gap between germline ends came to 10 bases. CDR3 bases: TGTGCCAGCAGTGAAGAGGACGGAGACACAGATACGCAGTATTTT. Protein sequence: CASSEEDGDTDTQYF.

Of note for this clonotype: Just one base apart from a much larger clone, this may be a read error. The conserved phenylalanine or tryptophan is not found at the CDR3 terminus, so this likely reflects a read error. This chain connects TRBV20-1 to TRBJ2-3, with 8 positions matching TRBD2. The CDR3 runs 15 residues. Germline-derived CDR1 and CDR2 are DFQATT and SNEGSKA (reference sequence). With 5 bases clipped from V and 3 bases from J, the junction kept 10 bases outside the gene matches. The CDR3 here is CSAPSGSGVTDTQYL. For the CDR3, the DNA is TGCAGTGCTCCCAGTGGTAGCGGGGTGACAGATACGCAGTATCTT.

The chain couples TRBV6-5 to TRBJ1-6, with 9 bases that match TRBD1. V lost 2 bases and J lost 7; bases outside the gene matches: 3. Per the germline V gene, CDR1 is MNHEY and CDR2 is SVGAGI. This CDR3 is 15 amino acids long. The CDR3 sequence is CASSYEQGANSPLHF. Written as DNA, the CDR3 is TGTGCCAGCAGTTACGAACAGGGGGCAAATTCACCCCTCCACTTT.

This clonotype was observed at least ten times. The chain carries TRBV6-1 and TRBJ1-5; 7 bases align to TRBD1. There are 15 residues in the CDR3. The germline gives CDR1 MNHNS, CDR2 SASEGT. V trimming: 3 bases; J trimming: 7 bases; junction bases outside the gene matches: 9. The CDR3 spells CASSETQQGRQPQHF. The CDR3 region has the DNA TGTGCCAGCAGTGAGACACAACAGGGGCGCCAGCCCCAGCATTTT.

In this sample, this clonotype turned up many times. This chain uses TRBV30 with TRBJ1-3; D gene ambiguous. Trimming stripped 6 bases from V and 0 bases from J, with 3 bases between. The CDR3 spans 11 residues. Germline V gene data show CDR1 as GTSNPN and CDR2 as SVGIG (reference sequence). The CDR3 DNA sequence: TGTGCCTGCAGCTCTGGAAACACCATATATTTT. It specifies CACSSGNTIYF.

In regard to this clonotype: This sequence may be a read error, since a much larger clone differs from it by one base. The chain joins TRBV10-3 to TRBJ2-7; 7 bases line up with TRBD2. The CDR3 runs 12 residues. Germline V CDR1 and CDR2: ENHRY, SYGVKD. Trimming removed 8 bases from V and 4 bases from J; junction bases left unmatched: 5. In DNA, the CDR3 is TGTGCCATCCGGGGGGAGGAGTACGAGCAGTACTTC. The encoded protein is CAIRGEEYEQYF.

V and J are TRBV5-6 and TRBJ2-7; TRBD2 is a possible D gene (6 bases). The CDR3 runs to 13 residues. The ends were cut back, 4 bases at V and 4 bases at J, with 12 bases in the middle. Per the germline V gene, CDR1 is SGHDT and CDR2 is YYEEEE. CDR3 DNA: TGTGCCAGCAGCCGCGGGATTTCTTACGAGCAGTACTTC. It yields the protein CASSRGISYEQYF.

This sequence joins TRBV12-3 or TRBV12-4 and TRBJ2-3; 10 bases map to TRBD2. CDR3 length: 14 residues. J lost 3 bases, V lost 6 bases, and 3 bases had no gene match. The CDR3 here is CASRPGLATDTQYF. The CDR3 DNA is TGTGCCAGCAGGCCGGGACTAGCGACAGATACGCAGTATTTT.

This clonotype was counted only a few times. This chain links TRBV11-2 with TRBJ2-1; TRBD1 might be the D (7 bases). V dropped 3 bases and J dropped 9 bases, with 12 bases sitting between them. The CDR3 has 13 residues. In germline, CDR1 is SGHAT, CDR2 FQNNGV. This CDR3 reads CASSFGQGGEQFF. The CDR3 DNA reads as TGTGCCAGCAGCTTTGGGCAGGGGGGTGAGCAGTTCTTC.

The CDR3 spells CASSHIKEETQYF. The CDR3 DNA is TGTGCCAGCTCACATATTAAGGAAGAGACCCAGTACTTC. The J gene is TRBJ2-5, the V gene TRBV18, with D hard to call. V lost 4 bases and J lost 3, with 9 bases in between. The germline V gene has CDR1 KGHSH and CDR2 LQKENI. There are 13 residues in the CDR3.

As concerns this clonotype: Compared with germline, one end of the junction differs, possibly owing to a read error. The V gene is TRBV28, the J gene TRBJ2-7; D gene uncertain. Germline V CDR1 and CDR2: MDHEN, SYDVKM. The CDR3 totals 12 residues. CDR3 in amino acids: CASSFQAYGQYF. In nucleotides, the CDR3 is TGTGCCAGCAGTTTCCAGGCCTACGGGCAGTACTTC.

This clonotype was seen at least ten times. The chain is built from TRBV5-1 and TRBJ2-1; D uncertain. Germline lookup yields CDR1 SGHRS and CDR2 YFSETQ. Between the trimmed V and J ends, which lost 4 bases and 0 bases, there was a span of 17 bases. The CDR3 is 17 amino acids. In nucleotides, the CDR3 is TGCGCCAGCAGCCCCTACCTGGCCTTAAGCTCCTACAATGAGCAGTTCTTC. It codes for CASSPYLALSSYNEQFF. Full variable domain (missing parts from reference TRBV5-1 and TRBJ2-1): KAGVTQTPRYLIKTRGQQVTLSCSPISGHRSVSWYQQTPGQGLQFLFEYFSETQRNKGNFPGRFSGRQFSNSRSEMNVSTLELGDSALYLCASSPYLALSSYNEQFFGPGTRLTVL.

This clonotype was counted between two and nine times. The chain is built from TRBV2 and TRBJ2-3; 7 bases align to TRBD1. Germline V gene sequence: CDR1 SNHLY, CDR2 FYNNEI. This CDR3 comprises 14 residues. V was pared by 8 bases and J by 2 bases, with 7 bases of the junction left unmatched. In nucleotides, the CDR3 is TGTGCCAGCGGTCCGGGACAGCCCACAGATACGCAGTATTTT. Translating it yields CASGPGQPTDTQYF.

For this clonotype: One junction end does not reproduce the germline sequence, and a read error may be involved. The chain carries TRBV7-2 and TRBJ1-3; D gene unclear. This CDR3 is 14 amino acids long. Per the germline V gene, CDR1 is SGHTA and CDR2 is FQGNSA. Written as DNA, the CDR3 is TGTGCCAGCAGCTTAGGGGGTACTGGAAACACCATATGTTTT. Its translation is CASSLGGTGNTICF.

As concerns this clonotype: The junction differs from germline at one of its ends, possibly a read error. This sequence joins TRBV27 and TRBJ1-3, with a possible D match to TRBD1 (6 bases). This CDR3 is built from 15 residues. CDR1 and CDR2 from the germline V gene are MNHEY and SMNVEV (reference sequence). Written as DNA, the CDR3 is TGTGCCAGCAGTCTGGGGGCGTCTGCTGGAGACACCATATATTTT. Translating gives CASSLGASAGDTIYF.

The sample holds a few counts of this clonotype. The CDR3 DNA reads as TGTGCCAGCAGCCGACGTAGGGACAGCGCGAACACCGGGGAGCTGTTTTTT. As protein: CASSRRRDSANTGELFF. This chain links TRBV7-8 with TRBJ2-2; 7 bases are shared with TRBD1. The V gene's germline CDR1 is SGHVS and CDR2 FQNEAQ. CDR3 length: 17 amino acids. After removal of 5 bases from V and 0 bases from J, the junction contained 9 bases not matched to a gene.

This clonotype was counted a few times. J is TRBJ2-3 and V is TRBV20-1, with 8 bases fitting TRBD2. The CDR3 extends over 16 amino acids. Germline V gene sequence: CDR1 DFQATT, CDR2 SNEGSKA (reference sequence). V lost 0 bases to trimming and J lost 5 bases; unmatched junction nucleotides: 10. This chain's CDR3 is CSARDLRGGPGDTQYF. The CDR3 region has the DNA TGCAGTGCTAGAGATCTCCGGGGGGGCCCGGGAGATACGCAGTATTTT.

This clonotype has ten or more counts. The chain is built from TRBV6-5 and TRBJ2-3; no reliable D call. The CDR3 sequence is 12 residues long. Trimming left V 0 bases short and J 5 bases short, with 3 bases between. Germline assignment: CDR1 MNHEY and CDR2 SVGAGI. The DNA for the CDR3 is TGTGCCAGCAGTTACTCCGGAGATACGCAGTATTTT. Translating gives CASSYSGDTQYF.

This clonotype was detected ten times or more. V and J are TRBV5-6 and TRBJ1-2, with 7 nucleotides matching TRBD1. V lost 4 bases, J lost 6 bases, and 9 bases stayed unmatched. The length of the CDR3 is 14 residues. In germline, CDR1 is SGHDT, CDR2 YYEEEE. The CDR3 DNA sequence: TGTGCCAGCAGCCCCACAACAGGGGTTAATGGCTACACCTTC. Encoded protein: CASSPTTGVNGYTF.

The rearrangement joins TRBV6-2 or TRBV6-3 to TRBJ2-1; TRBD2 aligns across 9 bases. With V trimmed by 6 bases and J by 8 bases, 8 bases remained unmatched. Germline V gene data show CDR1 as MNHEY and CDR2 as SVGEGT. CDR3 length: 14 residues. The CDR3 loop is CASSLLGGGDEQFF. The CDR3 DNA follows: TGTGCCAGCAGCCTCCTGGGCGGGGGGGATGAGCAGTTCTTC.

This clonotype was found many times. The chain links TRBV7-6 to TRBJ2-3; D might be TRBD2 (5 bases). Germline lookup yields CDR1 SGHVS and CDR2 FNYEAQ. The V gene lost 4 bases and the J gene lost 1 base, with 9 bases spanning the gap. This CDR3 has 14 amino acids. In DNA, the CDR3 is TGTGCCAGCAGCTCCATCGGGGGCACAGATACGCAGTATTTT. It is translated as CASSSIGGTDTQYF.

As concerns this clonotype: A read error may be the cause here, since a much bigger clone is one base away. V and J are TRBV6-5 and TRBJ2-5; D possibly corresponds to TRBD2 (5 bases). Germline CDR1 and CDR2: MNHEY and SVGAGI. This CDR3 spans 13 amino acids. V lost 3 bases and J lost 9, with 14 bases in between. As DNA, the CDR3 is TGTGCCAGCAGTTATAGCGTTTTGGAGGCCCAGTACTTC. Its protein product is CASSYSVLEAQYF.

This chain connects TRBV30 to TRBJ1-1; maybe TRBD1 (5 bases). CDR3 length: 13 amino acids. Trimming took off 3 bases at V and 4 bases at J, with 12 bases between the two ends. Germline V gene sequence: CDR1 GTSNPN, CDR2 SVGIG (reference sequence). CDR3 sequence (DNA): TGTGCCTGGAGCGGGGGTTCGGTCACTGAAGCTTTCTTT. This gives the protein CAWSGGSVTEAFF.

This clonotype was counted at least ten times. This chain links TRBV9 with TRBJ2-1; D call uncertain. Trimming stripped 0 bases from V and 1 base from J, with 8 bases between. This CDR3 has 15 amino acids. CDR1 and CDR2 from the germline V gene are SGDLS and YYNGEE. Here the CDR3 reads CASSVGYGSYNEQFF. As DNA, the CDR3 is TGTGCCAGCAGCGTAGGGTACGGTTCCTACAATGAGCAGTTCTTC.